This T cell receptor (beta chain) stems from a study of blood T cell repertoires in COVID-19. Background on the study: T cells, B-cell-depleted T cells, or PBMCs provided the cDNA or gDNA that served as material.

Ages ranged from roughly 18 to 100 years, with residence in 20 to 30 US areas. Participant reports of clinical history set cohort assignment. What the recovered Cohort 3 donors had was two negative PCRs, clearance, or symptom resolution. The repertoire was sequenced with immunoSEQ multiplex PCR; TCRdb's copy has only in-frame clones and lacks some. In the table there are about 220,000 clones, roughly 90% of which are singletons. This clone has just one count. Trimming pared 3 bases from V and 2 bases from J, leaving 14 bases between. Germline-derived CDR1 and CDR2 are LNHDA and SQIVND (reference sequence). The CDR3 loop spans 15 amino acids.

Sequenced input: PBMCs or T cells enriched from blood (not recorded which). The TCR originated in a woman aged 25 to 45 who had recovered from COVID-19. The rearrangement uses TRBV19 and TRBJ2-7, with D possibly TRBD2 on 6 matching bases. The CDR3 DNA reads TGTGCCAGTAGTATGGCGGGACGGGACCCCTACGAGCAGTACTTC. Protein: CASSMAGRDPYEQYF.